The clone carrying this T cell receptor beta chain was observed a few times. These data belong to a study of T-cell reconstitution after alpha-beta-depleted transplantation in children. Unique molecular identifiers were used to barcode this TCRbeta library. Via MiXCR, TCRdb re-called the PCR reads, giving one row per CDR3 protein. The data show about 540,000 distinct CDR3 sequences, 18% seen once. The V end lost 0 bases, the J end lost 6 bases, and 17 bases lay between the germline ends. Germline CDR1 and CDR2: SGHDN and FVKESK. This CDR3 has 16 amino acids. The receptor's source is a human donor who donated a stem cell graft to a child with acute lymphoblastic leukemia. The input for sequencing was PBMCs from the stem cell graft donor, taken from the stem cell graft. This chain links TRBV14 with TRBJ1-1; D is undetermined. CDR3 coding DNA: TGTGCCAGCAGCCAAGATGAGGAGGACCTTTTCTCTGAAGCTTTCTTT. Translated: CASSQDEEDLFSEAFF.